Each of the 17 T cell receptor beta chains below was sequenced from the same sample in a study of blood T cells in healthy people across ages (dated by TCRdb to the mid-2010s). Libraries were constructed by 5' RACE. The reads were generated on an Illumina HiSeq 2500. The second PCR ran for roughly 7 to 12 cycles and used a J-beta primer mix along with a sample-barcoded 5' primer. The public sequencing data were trimmed at Q25 with fastp and processed into clonotypes with MiXCR by TCRdb, which kept only in-frame beta chains. Identical CDR3 protein sequences are pooled into one entry, listed with their most common genes and DNA. For this sample there are 800,000 or so distinct CDR3 sequences; 62% appear just once. The ten most abundant clones make up around 30% of the sample. Sequencing used blood. These receptors all come from a man aged 25 to 40 in good health.

This clonotype showed up just a few times. The chain recombines TRBV9 with TRBJ2-1; unclear D gene. V gave up 0 bases and J gave up 8 bases, with 6 bases separating them. The CDR3 covers 12 residues. Germline V gives CDR1 SGDLS, CDR2 YYNGEE. DNA for the CDR3: TGTGCCAGCAGCGTAGCAGTGGATGAGCAGTTCTTC. Encoded protein: CASSVAVDEQFF.

The chain couples TRBV5-1 to TRBJ2-3; TRBD1 might be the D (6 bases). Germline V gives CDR1 SGHRS, CDR2 YFSETQ. Trimming took 1 base from V and 3 from J, leaving 12 bases between them. CDR3 length equals 15 residues. The CDR3 loop reads CASSLRPGVTDTQYF. The CDR3 DNA sequence: TGCGCCAGCAGCTTGCGACCAGGGGTGACAGATACGCAGTATTTT.

The chain employs TRBV7-3 and TRBJ2-4; 11 bases agree with TRBD2. The CDR3 sequence is 16 residues long. From germline, CDR1 is SGHTA and CDR2 FQGTGA. Unmatched junction bases numbered 7, after V lost 5 bases and J lost 4 bases. The CDR3 loop reads CASSQGTSGMKNIQYF. The CDR3 DNA reads TGTGCCAGCAGCCAAGGGACTAGCGGAATGAAAAACATTCAGTACTTC.

The V and J genes are TRBV7-2 and TRBJ2-5, with 15 bases lining up with TRBD2. Trimming at V came to 5 bases and at J to 0 bases, leaving 7 bases not matched to a gene. The CDR3 runs 18 residues. The germline V gene encodes CDR1 SGHTA and CDR2 FQGNSA. The CDR3 loop is CASSPQGTSGGYQETQYF. CDR3 nucleotides: TGTGCCAGCAGCCCCCAAGGGACTAGCGGGGGGTACCAAGAGACCCAGTACTTC.

Many counts were recorded for this clonotype. The chain employs TRBV20-1 and TRBJ1-5, with D possibly being TRBD1 (6 bases). CDR3 length: 15 amino acids. V lost 5 bases and J lost 5, with 19 bases in between. The germline gives CDR1 DFQATT, CDR2 SNEGSKA (reference sequence). The CDR3 reads CSAVRGQVSHQPQHF. The CDR3 bases are TGCAGTGCTGTGCGGGGGCAGGTCTCTCATCAGCCCCAGCATTTT.

This clonotype has only one observation. The chain couples TRBV12-3 or TRBV12-4 to TRBJ2-3; no firm D call. CDR3 size: 13 residues. V shed 3 bases and J shed 3 bases, with 7 bases lying between them. CDR3 loop: CASSLRKTDTQYF. CDR3 sequence (DNA): TGTGCCAGCAGTTTGAGGAAGACAGATACGCAGTATTTT.

The gene calls are TRBV7-9 and TRBJ1-2; D is unclear. CDR3 length equals 14 residues. Germline loops: CDR1 SEHNR, CDR2 FQNEAQ (reference sequence). The V gene lost 2 bases and the J gene lost 2 bases, with 9 bases spanning the gap. The CDR3 protein is CASSLSPENYGYTF. The CDR3, as DNA: TGTGCCAGCAGCTTAAGCCCGGAGAACTATGGCTACACCTTC.

Notes on this clonotype: An end of the junction does not agree with germline; a read error may underlie this. The V and J genes are TRBV12-3 or TRBV12-4 and TRBJ2-7, with TRBD2 as a possible D gene (5 bases). The CDR3 sequence is 14 residues long. As DNA, the CDR3 is TGTGCCAGCAGCCTACTAGGCAGCTCCTACGGGCAGTACTTC. Amino acids: CASSLLGSSYGQYF.

V and J are TRBV20-1 and TRBJ2-5; D is possibly TRBD2 (6 bases). Germline V lookup: CDR1 DFQATT, CDR2 SNEGSKA (reference sequence). Trimming took 3 bases from V and 1 from J, leaving 12 bases between them. The CDR3 has 14 residues. CDR3: CSARRDSTQETQYF. The CDR3, as DNA: TGCAGTGCTAGGCGGGATTCTACCCAAGAGACCCAGTACTTC.

V usage is TRBV6-1 and J usage is TRBJ2-1, with 11 bases aligning to TRBD1. V lost 4 bases and J lost 5; bases outside the gene matches: 4. Germline V CDR1 and CDR2: MNHNS, SASEGT. The CDR3 has 15 residues. This CDR3 is CASSGGTGGHNEQFF. In DNA form, the CDR3 reads TGTGCCAGCAGTGGAGGGACAGGGGGGCACAATGAGCAGTTCTTC.

With respect to this clonotype: A read error may account for a junction end that differs from germline. The chain uses TRBV6-1 and TRBJ2-1, with 8 nucleotides matching TRBD1. The CDR3 consists of 13 residues. CDR1 and CDR2 from the germline V gene are MNHNS and SASEGT. The CDR3 DNA reads as TGTGCCACCGGACAGGGACCCTACAAGGAGCAGTTCTTC. Translating gives CATGQGPYKEQFF.

Points on this clonotype: An end of the junction does not agree with germline; a read error may underlie this. The chain has TRBV30 and TRBJ1-1; D gene uncertain. This CDR3 region has 12 residues. Germline CDR1 is GTSNPN and CDR2 is SVGIG (reference sequence). The CDR3 DNA is TGTGCCCGGAGTGTTGGGTTCACTGAAGCTTTCTTT. This sequence encodes CARSVGFTEAFF. The full variable domain, completed using reference TRBV30 and TRBJ1-1, is SQTIHQWPATLVQPVGSPLSLECTVEGTSNPNLYWYRQAAGRGLQLLFYSVGIGQISSEVPQNLSASRPQDRQFILSSKKLLLSDSGFYLCARSVGFTEAFFGQGTRLTVV.

This chain joins TRBV7-2 and TRBJ2-1; 9 bases map to TRBD1. Germline loops: CDR1 SGHTA, CDR2 FQGNSA. This CDR3 has 15 amino acids. V shed 8 bases and J 7 bases; nucleotides not matched to a gene: 12. This CDR3 is CASLHRTGARNEQFF. The CDR3 nucleotides read TGTGCCAGCCTCCATCGGACAGGGGCTCGGAATGAGCAGTTCTTC.

The chain has TRBV2 and TRBJ2-7; no reliable D call. The CDR3 contains 13 residues. Germline assignment: CDR1 SNHLY and CDR2 FYNNEI. V shed 7 bases and J shed 5 bases, with 15 bases lying between them. The CDR3, as DNA: TGTGCCAGCACCCAGCTGAGTGGGGACGAGCAGTACTTC. Residues: CASTQLSGDEQYF.

In its sample, this clonotype was seen once. The chain joins TRBV4-2 to TRBJ2-1; D remains unclear. The CDR3 covers 14 residues. The V gene's germline CDR1 is LGHNA and CDR2 YNFKEQ. Trimming took off 3 bases at V and 8 bases at J, with 14 bases between the two ends. CDR3 coding DNA: TGTGCCAGCAGCCATAAACTGGTGCACGATGAGCAGTTCTTC. It encodes CASSHKLVHDEQFF.

This sequence joins TRBV29-1 and TRBJ2-4; 9 nucleotides line up with TRBD1. The CDR3 runs to 15 residues. The ends lost 0 bases at V and 8 bases at J; junction bases unmatched: 8. Germline V gene sequence: CDR1 SQVTM, CDR2 ANQGSEA. CDR3 sequence (DNA): TGCAGCGTTGAAGAGCTGGGGACAGGGAGGGACATTCAGTACTTC. Amino acids: CSVEELGTGRDIQYF.

The rearrangement uses TRBV7-2 and TRBJ2-4; D is undetermined. The CDR3 length is 12 residues. The germline V gene has CDR1 SGHTA and CDR2 FQGNSA. V shed 2 bases and J shed 9 bases, with 8 bases lying between them. CDR3 DNA sequence: TGTGCCAGCAGCTTACCCTCCGGCATTCAGTACTTC. Translation gives CASSLPSGIQYF.